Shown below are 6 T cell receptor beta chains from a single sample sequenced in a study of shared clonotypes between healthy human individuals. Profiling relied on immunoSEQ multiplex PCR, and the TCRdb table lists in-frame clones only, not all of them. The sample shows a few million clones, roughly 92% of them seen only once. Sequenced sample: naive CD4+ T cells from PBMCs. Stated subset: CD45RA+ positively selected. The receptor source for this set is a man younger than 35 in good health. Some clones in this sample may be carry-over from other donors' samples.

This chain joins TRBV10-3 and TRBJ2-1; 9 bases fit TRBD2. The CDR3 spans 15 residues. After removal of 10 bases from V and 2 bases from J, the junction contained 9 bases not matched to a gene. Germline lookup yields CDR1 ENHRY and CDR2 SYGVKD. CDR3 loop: CATGATSGAYNEQFF. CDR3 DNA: TGTGCCACCGGTGCGACTAGCGGTGCCTACAATGAGCAGTTCTTC.

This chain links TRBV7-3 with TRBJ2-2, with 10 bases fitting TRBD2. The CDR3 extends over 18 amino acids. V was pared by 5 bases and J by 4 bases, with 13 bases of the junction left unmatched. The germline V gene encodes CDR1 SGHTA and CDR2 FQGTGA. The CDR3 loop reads CASSPWASGSGGTGELFF. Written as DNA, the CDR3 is TGTGCCAGCAGCCCCTGGGCTAGCGGGAGCGGGGGCACCGGGGAGCTGTTTTTT. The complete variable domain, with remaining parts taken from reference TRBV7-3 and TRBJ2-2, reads GAGVSQTPSNKVTEKGKYVELRCDPISGHTALYWYRQSLGQGPEFLIYFQGTGAADDSGLPNDRFFAVRPEGSVSTLKIQRTERGDSAVYLCASSPWASGSGGTGELFFGEGSRLTVL.

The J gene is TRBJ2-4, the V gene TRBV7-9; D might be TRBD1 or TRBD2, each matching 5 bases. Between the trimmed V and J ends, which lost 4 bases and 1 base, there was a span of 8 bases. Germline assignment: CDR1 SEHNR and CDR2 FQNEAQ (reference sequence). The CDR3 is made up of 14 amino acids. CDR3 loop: CASSWDVAKNIQYF. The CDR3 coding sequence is TGTGCCAGCAGCTGGGACGTCGCCAAAAACATTCAGTACTTC.

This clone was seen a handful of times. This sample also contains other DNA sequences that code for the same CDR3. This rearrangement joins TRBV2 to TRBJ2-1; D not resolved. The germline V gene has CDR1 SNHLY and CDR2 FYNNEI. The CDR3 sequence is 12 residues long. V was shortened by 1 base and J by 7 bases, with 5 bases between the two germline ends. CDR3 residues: CASSEDLNEQFF. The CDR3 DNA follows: TGTGCCAGCAGTGAAGACCTGAATGAGCAGTTCTTC.

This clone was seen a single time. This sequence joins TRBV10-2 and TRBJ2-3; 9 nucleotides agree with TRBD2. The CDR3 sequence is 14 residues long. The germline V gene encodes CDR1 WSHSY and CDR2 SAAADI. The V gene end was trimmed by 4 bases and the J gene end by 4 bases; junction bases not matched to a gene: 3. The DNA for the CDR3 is TGCGCCAGCAGTGGCGGGAGGGGAGCAGATACGCAGTATTTT. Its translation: CASSGGRGADTQYF.

The CDR3 reads CASRRAIQETQYF. Here the CDR3 DNA reads TGTGCCAGCCGTAGGGCTATTCAAGAGACCCAGTACTTC. This chain links TRBV6-1 with TRBJ2-5, with D unclear. The CDR3 is made up of 13 amino acids. Looked up from germline, CDR1 is MNHNS and CDR2 is SASEGT. The ends were cut back, 8 bases at V and 2 bases at J, with 12 bases in the middle.